These 2 T cell receptor beta chains share one sample of origin, sequenced in a study of long-term antiretroviral therapy in people with HIV. A v3.0 immunoSEQ assay was performed at survey level. Method: immunoSEQ multiplex PCR; TCRdb's copy keeps in-frame clones and lacks some. Seen here are some 48,000 clones, roughly four fifths observed once, and the top ten hold under 3%. Sample: unsorted PBMCs, taken 0.8 years after starting antiretroviral therapy. These receptors all come from a woman younger than 35 with HIV.

The gene calls are TRBV14 and TRBJ1-2; TRBD1 might be the D (6 bases). There are 14 residues in the CDR3. V was trimmed by 0 bases and J by 8 bases, leaving 13 bases between them. The germline gives CDR1 SGHDN, CDR2 FVKESK. CDR3 sequence (DNA): TGTGCCAGCAGCCAAGAGGGGGGGGCTCGCGGCTACACCTTC. It specifies CASSQEGGARGYTF.

The rearrangement uses TRBV5-8 and TRBJ1-2, with a weak D call TRBD1 (5 bases). CDR1 and CDR2 from the germline V gene are SGHTS and YDEGEE. This CDR3 has 19 amino acids. The V and J ends lost 3 bases and 0 bases respectively, with 24 bases between them. The CDR3 region is CASSSPEDRRRGANYGYTF. For the CDR3, the DNA is TGTGCCAGCAGCTCCCCGGAAGACCGCCGGAGAGGGGCTAACTATGGCTACACCTTC.